This T cell receptor beta chain was identified in a study of monozygotic twins with inflammatory bowel disease. Findings and caveats of the study: Especially where disease activity was present, IBD patients had fewer clonotypes in common with others than healthy twins did.

Total RNA amounting to about 4,000 ng went into each TCR library. TCRdb re-called the 5' RACE reads and gives one entry per CDR3 protein, without DNA. The sample has 150,000 to 200,000 distinct CDR3 sequences. It was from whole blood, with no T cell sorting, that total RNA was isolated. Germline assignment: CDR1 SGHRS and CDR2 YFSETQ. The CDR3 loop spans 18 amino acids. To note about this clonotype: Its cognate antigen is unknown.

The chain uses TRBV5-1 and TRBJ2-1; TCRdb returns TRBD2, unconfirmable since there is no DNA. The receptor comes from a human donor with ulcerative colitis or Crohn's disease, or a healthy co-twin of an affected twin (not recorded which). The sequencing sample was made of blood. This CDR3 reads CASSPGLAGVLSYNEQFF. Full variable domain (remainder filled in from reference TRBV5-1 and TRBJ2-1): KAGVTQTPRYLIKTRGQQVTLSCSPISGHRSVSWYQQTPGQGLQFLFEYFSETQRNKGNFPGRFSGRQFSNSRSEMNVSTLELGDSALYLCASSPGLAGVLSYNEQFFGPGTRLTVL.